The present T cell receptor beta chain was sequenced within a study of shared clonotypes between healthy human individuals. CDR3 length: 15 amino acids. Germline V CDR1 and CDR2: MDHEN, SYDVKM. V lost 4 bases, J lost 4 bases, and 5 bases stayed unmatched. The protocol was immunoSEQ multiplex PCR, while the TCRdb copy is restricted to in-frame clones and leaves out a portion. The sample contains about 500,000 clones, about 74% of which appear only once. About this clone itself: Its antigen is not identified.

Study-wide results and caveats: Exclusively blood specimens were collected; tissue repertoires likely differ.

V is TRBV28 and J is TRBJ1-4; 8 positions match TRBD1. The clonotype was recovered from a woman in her forties in good health. Some clones in this sample may be carry-over from other donors' samples. The sequenced material came from PBMCs. Here the CDR3 DNA reads TGTGCCAGCAGTTCCGGACAGGGCCTTAATGAAAAACTGTTTTTT. Amino acid sequence: CASSSGQGLNEKLFF.